The present entry profiles one TCR beta chain with its context. This sample is part of a study of blood T cell repertoires in COVID-19. At the level of the study: Acute-phase and convalescent COVID-19 samples originated in the United States, Italy and Spain. The cDNA or gDNA used as material had been derived from T cells, B-cell-depleted T cells, or PBMCs.

Enrollment of patients from Seattle took place during active infection, with longitudinal follow-up. How the authors handled the data: Nucleated cell number was recorded as an estimate derived from reference gene primer amplification. TCRdb's table, derived via immunoSEQ multiplex PCR, lists solely in-frame clones and lacks some. The V and J calls and clone size are taken from that table; D and trimming were inferred from the DNA. The sample holds about 360,000 clones, 75% to 90% seen once. V lost 4 bases to trimming and J lost 3 bases; unmatched junction nucleotides: 3. Germline V gene sequence: CDR1 LNHDA, CDR2 SQIVND (reference sequence). The CDR3 runs 13 residues.

The V and J genes are TRBV19 and TRBJ2-7; 7 nucleotides align to TRBD1. This clonotype was obtained from a woman aged 55-69 years with COVID-19, enrolled during active disease. The sequenced sample consisted of peripheral blood. The CDR3 nucleotides are TGTGCCAGTAGTACTCGGACAGGCTACGAGCAGTACTTC. As protein: CASSTRTGYEQYF.